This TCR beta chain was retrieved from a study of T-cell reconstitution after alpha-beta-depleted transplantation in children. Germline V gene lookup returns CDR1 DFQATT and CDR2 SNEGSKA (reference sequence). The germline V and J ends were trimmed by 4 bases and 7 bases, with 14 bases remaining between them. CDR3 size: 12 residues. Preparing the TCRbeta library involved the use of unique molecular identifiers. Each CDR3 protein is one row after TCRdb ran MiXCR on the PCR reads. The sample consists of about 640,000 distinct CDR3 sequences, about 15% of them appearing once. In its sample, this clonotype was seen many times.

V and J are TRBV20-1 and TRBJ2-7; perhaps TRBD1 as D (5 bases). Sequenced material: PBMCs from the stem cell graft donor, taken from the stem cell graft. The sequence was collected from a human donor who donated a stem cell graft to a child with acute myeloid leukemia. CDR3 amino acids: CSATRGLGEQYV. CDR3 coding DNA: TGCAGTGCTACAAGGGGCCTAGGGGAGCAGTACGTC.